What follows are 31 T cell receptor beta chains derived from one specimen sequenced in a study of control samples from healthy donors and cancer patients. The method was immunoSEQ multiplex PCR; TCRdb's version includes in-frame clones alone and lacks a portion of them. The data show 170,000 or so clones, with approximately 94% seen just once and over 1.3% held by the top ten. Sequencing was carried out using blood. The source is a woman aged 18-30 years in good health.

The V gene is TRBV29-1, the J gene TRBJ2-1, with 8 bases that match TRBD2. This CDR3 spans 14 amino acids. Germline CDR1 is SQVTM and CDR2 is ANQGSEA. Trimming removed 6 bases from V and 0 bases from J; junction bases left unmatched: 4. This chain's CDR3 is CSVERGSSYNEQFF. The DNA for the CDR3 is TGCAGCGTGGAGCGGGGGAGCTCCTACAATGAGCAGTTCTTC.

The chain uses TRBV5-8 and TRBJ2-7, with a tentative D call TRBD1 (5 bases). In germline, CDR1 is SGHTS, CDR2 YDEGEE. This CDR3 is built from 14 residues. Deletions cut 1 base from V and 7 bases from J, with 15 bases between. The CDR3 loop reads CASSLTLGVGEQYF. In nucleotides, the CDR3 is TGTGCCAGCAGCTTGACCCTAGGGGTGGGGGAGCAGTACTTC.

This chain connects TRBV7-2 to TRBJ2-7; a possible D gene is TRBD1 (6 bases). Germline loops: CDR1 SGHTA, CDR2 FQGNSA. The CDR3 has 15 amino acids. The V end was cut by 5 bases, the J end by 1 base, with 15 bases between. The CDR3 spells CASSHRTDPSYEQYF. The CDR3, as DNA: TGTGCCAGCAGCCATCGGACAGATCCTTCCTACGAGCAGTACTTC.

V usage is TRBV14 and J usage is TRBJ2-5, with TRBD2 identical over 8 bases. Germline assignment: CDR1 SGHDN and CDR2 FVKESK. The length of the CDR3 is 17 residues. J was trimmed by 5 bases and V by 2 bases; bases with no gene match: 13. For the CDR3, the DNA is TGTGCCAGCAGCCAACGTTCCGGGACTAGGGGTTTGGAGACCCAGTACTTC. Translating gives CASSQRSGTRGLETQYF.

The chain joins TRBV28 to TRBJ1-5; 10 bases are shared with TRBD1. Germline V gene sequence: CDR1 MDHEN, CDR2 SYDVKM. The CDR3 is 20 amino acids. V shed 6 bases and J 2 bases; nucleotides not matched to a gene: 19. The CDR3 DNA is TGTGCCAGCAGCATAGCCCGACAGGGGGCGCTTCAGTGGCGCAATCAGCCCCAGCATTTT. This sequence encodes CASSIARQGALQWRNQPQHF.

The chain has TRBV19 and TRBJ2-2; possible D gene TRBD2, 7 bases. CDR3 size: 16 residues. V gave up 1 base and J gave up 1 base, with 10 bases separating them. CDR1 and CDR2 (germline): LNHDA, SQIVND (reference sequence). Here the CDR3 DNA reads TGTGCCAGTAGTATAGCCGGGGGGCAGAACACCGGGGAGCTGTTTTTT. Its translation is CASSIAGGQNTGELFF.

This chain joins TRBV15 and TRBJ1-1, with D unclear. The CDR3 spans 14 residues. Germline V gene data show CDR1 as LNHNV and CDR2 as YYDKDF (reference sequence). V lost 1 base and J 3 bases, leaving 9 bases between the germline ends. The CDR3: CATSRGFLHTEAFF. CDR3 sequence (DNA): TGTGCCACCAGCAGAGGGTTTCTACACACTGAAGCTTTCTTT.

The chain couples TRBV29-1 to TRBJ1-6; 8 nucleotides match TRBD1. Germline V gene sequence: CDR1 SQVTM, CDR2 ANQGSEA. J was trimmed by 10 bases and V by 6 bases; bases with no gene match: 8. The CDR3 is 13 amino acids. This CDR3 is CSVGTGEGSPLHF. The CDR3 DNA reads TGCAGCGTGGGGACAGGAGAGGGATCACCCCTCCACTTT.

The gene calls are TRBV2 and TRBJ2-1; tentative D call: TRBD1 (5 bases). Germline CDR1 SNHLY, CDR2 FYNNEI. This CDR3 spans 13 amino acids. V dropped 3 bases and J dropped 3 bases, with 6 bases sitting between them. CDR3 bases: TGTGCCAGCAGTGAGCAGGGCTACAATGAGCAGTTCTTC. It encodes CASSEQGYNEQFF.

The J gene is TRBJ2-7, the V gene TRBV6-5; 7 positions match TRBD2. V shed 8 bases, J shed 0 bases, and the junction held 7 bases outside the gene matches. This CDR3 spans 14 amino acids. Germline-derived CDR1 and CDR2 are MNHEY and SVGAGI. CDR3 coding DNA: TGTGCCAGCTCTAAACCGGGGGGCTCCTACGAGCAGTACTTC. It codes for CASSKPGGSYEQYF.

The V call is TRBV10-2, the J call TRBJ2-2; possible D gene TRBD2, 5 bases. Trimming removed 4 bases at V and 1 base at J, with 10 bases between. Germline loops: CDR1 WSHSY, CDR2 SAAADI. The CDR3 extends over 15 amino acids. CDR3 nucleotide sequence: TGCGCCAGCAGTGGTAAGGGAGTGAACACCGGGGAGCTGTTTTTT. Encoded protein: CASSGKGVNTGELFF.

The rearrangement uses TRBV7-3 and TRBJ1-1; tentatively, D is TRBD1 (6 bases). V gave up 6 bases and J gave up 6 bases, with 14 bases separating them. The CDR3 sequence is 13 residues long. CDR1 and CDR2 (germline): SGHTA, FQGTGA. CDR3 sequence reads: CASSSYRESEAFF. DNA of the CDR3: TGTGCCAGCAGTTCGTACAGGGAATCTGAAGCTTTCTTT.

As DNA, the CDR3 is TGTGCCAGCAGTGAAGCGCTTCGTTACGACAGGGGAAGGAACATTCAGTACTTC. Amino acids: CASSEALRYDRGRNIQYF. This chain links TRBV2 with TRBJ2-4, with TRBD1 matching over 8 bases. The CDR3 extends over 18 amino acids. Per germline, CDR1 SNHLY and CDR2 FYNNEI. J lost 7 bases, V lost 0 bases, and 14 bases had no gene match.

CDR3 region: CASSSRQFNSPLHF. In DNA form, the CDR3 reads TGTGCCAGCAGCTCCCGACAGTTTAATTCACCCCTCCACTTT. The rearrangement uses TRBV11-2 and TRBJ1-6, with D possibly TRBD1 on 5 matching bases. Germline values: CDR1 SGHAT, CDR2 FQNNGV. V lost 4 bases and J 6 bases, leaving 10 bases between the germline ends. CDR3 length equals 14 residues.

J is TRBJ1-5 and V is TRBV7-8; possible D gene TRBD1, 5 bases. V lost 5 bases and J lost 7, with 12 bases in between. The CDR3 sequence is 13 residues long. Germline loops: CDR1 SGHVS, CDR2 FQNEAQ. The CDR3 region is CASSRSQGQPQHF. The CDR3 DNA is TGTGCCAGCAGCCGCTCTCAGGGACAGCCCCAGCATTTT.

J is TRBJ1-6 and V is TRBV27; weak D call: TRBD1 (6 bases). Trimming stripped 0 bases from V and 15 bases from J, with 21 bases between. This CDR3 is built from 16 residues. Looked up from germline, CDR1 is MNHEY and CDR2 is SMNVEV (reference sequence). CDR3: CASSLSPLPRGGDLHF. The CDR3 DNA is TGTGCCAGCAGTTTATCCCCCCTTCCTAGGGGGGGAGACCTCCACTTT.

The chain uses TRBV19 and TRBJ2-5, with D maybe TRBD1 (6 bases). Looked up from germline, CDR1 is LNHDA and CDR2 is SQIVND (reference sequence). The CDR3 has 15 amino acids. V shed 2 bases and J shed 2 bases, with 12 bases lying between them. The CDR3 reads CASSIIPGVQETQYF. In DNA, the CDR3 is TGTGCCAGTAGTATAATCCCAGGGGTTCAAGAGACCCAGTACTTC.

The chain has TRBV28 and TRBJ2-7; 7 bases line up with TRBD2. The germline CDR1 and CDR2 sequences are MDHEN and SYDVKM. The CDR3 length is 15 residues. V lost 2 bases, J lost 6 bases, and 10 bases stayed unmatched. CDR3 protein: CASSLGSRASGEQYF. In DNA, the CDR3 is TGTGCCAGCAGTTTAGGGTCGCGGGCTAGCGGCGAGCAGTACTTC. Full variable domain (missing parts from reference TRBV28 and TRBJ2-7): DVKVTQSSRYLVKRTGEKVFLECVQDMDHENMFWYRQDPGLGLRLIYFSYDVKMKEKGDIPEGYSVSREKKERFSLILESASTNQTSMYLCASSLGSRASGEQYFGPGTRLTVT.

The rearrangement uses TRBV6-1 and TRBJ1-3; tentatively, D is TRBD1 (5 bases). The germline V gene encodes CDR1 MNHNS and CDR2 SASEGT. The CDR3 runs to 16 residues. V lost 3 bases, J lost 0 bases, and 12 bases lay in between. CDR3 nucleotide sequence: TGTGCCAGCAGTGATCCCGGGGCGGTCTCTGGAAACACCATATATTTT. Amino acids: CASSDPGAVSGNTIYF.

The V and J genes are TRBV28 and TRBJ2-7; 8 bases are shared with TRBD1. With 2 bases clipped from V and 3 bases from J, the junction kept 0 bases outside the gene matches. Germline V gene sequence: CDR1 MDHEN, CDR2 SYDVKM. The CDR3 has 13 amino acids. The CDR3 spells CASSLGTGYEQYF. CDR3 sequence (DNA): TGTGCCAGCAGTTTAGGGACAGGCTACGAGCAGTACTTC.

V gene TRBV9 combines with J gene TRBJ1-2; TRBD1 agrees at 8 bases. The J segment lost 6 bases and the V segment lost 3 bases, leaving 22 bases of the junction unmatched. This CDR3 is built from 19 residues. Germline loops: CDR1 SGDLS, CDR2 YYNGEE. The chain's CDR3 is CASSAVGGFGQGGSNGYTF. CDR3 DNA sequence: TGTGCCAGCAGCGCCGTTGGTGGGTTCGGACAGGGCGGGAGTAATGGCTACACCTTC.

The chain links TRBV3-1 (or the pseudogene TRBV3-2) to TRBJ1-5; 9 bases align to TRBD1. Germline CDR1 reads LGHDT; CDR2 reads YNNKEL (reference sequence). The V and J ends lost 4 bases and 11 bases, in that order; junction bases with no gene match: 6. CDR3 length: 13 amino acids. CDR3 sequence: CASSPFGTGTQHF. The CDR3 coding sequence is TGTGCCAGCAGCCCCTTTGGGACAGGGACCCAGCATTTT.

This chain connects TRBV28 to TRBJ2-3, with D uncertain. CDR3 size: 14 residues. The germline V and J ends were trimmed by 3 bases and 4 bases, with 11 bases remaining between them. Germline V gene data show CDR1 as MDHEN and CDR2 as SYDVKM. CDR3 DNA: TGTGCCAGCAGTTTTCTAGGTCATTCAGATACGCAGTATTTT. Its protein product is CASSFLGHSDTQYF.

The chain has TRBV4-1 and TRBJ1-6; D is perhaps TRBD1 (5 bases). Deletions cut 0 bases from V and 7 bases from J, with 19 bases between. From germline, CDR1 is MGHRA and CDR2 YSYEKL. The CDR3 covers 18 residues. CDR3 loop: CASSQDRGEVGVNSPLHF. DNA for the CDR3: TGCGCCAGCAGCCAAGATAGAGGGGAAGTTGGGGTAAATTCACCCCTCCACTTT.

This chain's CDR3 is CASSPHTDRANYGYTF. CDR3 DNA sequence: TGTGCCAGCAGTCCCCACACCGACAGGGCCAACTATGGCTACACCTTC. The chain carries TRBV28 and TRBJ1-2, with TRBD1 matching 7 bases. Germline loops: CDR1 MDHEN, CDR2 SYDVKM. The CDR3 has 16 residues. V trimming: 5 bases; J trimming: 2 bases; junction bases outside the gene matches: 11.

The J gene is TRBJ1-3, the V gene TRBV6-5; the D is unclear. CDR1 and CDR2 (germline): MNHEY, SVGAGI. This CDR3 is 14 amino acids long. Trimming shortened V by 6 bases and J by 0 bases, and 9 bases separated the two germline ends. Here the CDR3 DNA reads TGTGCCAGCAGACCTCACAGCTCTGGAAACACCATATATTTT. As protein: CASRPHSSGNTIYF.

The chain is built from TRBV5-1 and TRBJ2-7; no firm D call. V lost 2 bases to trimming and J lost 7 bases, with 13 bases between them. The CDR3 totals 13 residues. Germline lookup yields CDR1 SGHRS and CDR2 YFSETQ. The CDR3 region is CASSLTRRSEQYF. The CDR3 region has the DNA TGCGCCAGCAGCTTAACACGTCGATCGGAGCAGTACTTC.

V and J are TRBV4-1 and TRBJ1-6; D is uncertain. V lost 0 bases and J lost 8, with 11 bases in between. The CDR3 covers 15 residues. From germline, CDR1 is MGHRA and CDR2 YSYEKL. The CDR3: CASSQDRNPYSPLHF. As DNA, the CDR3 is TGCGCCAGCAGCCAAGATCGGAACCCTTATTCACCCCTCCACTTT.

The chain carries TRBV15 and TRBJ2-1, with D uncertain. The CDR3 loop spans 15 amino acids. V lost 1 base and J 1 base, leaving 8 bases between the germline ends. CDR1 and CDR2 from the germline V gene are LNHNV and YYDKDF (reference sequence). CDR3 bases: TGTGCCACCAGCAGAGGACCTCGGTCCTACAATGAGCAGTTCTTC. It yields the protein CATSRGPRSYNEQFF.

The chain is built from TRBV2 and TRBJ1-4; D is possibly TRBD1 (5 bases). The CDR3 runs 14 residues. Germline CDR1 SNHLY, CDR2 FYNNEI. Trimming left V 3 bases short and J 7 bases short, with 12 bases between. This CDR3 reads CASSEQGISEKLFF. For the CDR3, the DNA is TGTGCCAGCAGTGAGCAGGGTATAAGTGAAAAACTGTTTTTT. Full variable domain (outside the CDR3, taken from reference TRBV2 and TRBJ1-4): EPEVTQTPSHQVTQMGQEVILRCVPISNHLYFYWYRQILGQKVEFLVSFYNNEISEKSEIFDDQFSVERPDGSNFTLKIRSTKLEDSAMYFCASSEQGISEKLFFGSGTQLSVL.

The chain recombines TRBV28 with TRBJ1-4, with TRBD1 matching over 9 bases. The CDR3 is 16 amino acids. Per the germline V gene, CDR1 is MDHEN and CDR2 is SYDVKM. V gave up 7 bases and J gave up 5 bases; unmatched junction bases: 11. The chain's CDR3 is CASKRAPGQGNEKLFF. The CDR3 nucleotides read TGTGCCAGCAAAAGGGCCCCAGGACAGGGGAATGAAAAACTGTTTTTT.